Shown below are 17 T cell receptor beta chains from a single sample sequenced in a study of monozygotic twins with cystic fibrosis. The data were produced by immunoSEQ multiplex PCR, yet TCRdb's version contains in-frame clones alone and is incomplete. The table records 18,000 or so clones, under 95% of them present only once. The sequencing sample was made of blood. These TCRs come from a girl aged 2-10 years with cystic fibrosis.

The rearrangement uses TRBV6-1 and TRBJ2-1; D is possibly TRBD2 (5 bases). Trimming shortened V by 4 bases and J by 6 bases, and 19 bases separated the two germline ends. This CDR3 region has 16 residues. Germline V gene lookup returns CDR1 MNHNS and CDR2 SASEGT. The CDR3 DNA reads TGTGCCAGCAGTGTATCAACGGACTGGGGTACCAATGAGCAGTTCTTC. It codes for CASSVSTDWGTNEQFF.

The chain is built from TRBV28 and TRBJ1-1; D gene ambiguous. Deletions cut 1 base from V and 3 bases from J, with 12 bases between. The CDR3 is 15 amino acids. From germline, CDR1 is MDHEN and CDR2 SYDVKM. This chain's CDR3 is CASSLSYQRHTEAFF. Here the CDR3 DNA reads TGTGCCAGCAGTTTATCGTACCAAAGACACACTGAAGCTTTCTTT.

The chain uses TRBV10-3 and TRBJ2-7; perhaps TRBD1 as D (6 bases). Between the trimmed V and J ends, which lost 3 bases and 4 bases, there was a span of 16 bases. From germline, CDR1 is ENHRY and CDR2 SYGVKD. The CDR3 totals 15 residues. In DNA form, the CDR3 reads TGTGCCATCAGTGATACTACGGGACACATTTACGAGCAGTACTTC. This encodes CAISDTTGHIYEQYF.

The rearrangement links TRBV19 to TRBJ2-1, with a weak D call TRBD1 (6 bases). The ends were cut back, 7 bases at V and 10 bases at J, with 11 bases in the middle. CDR1 LNHDA and CDR2 SQIVND come from the germline V gene (reference sequence). The CDR3 runs 11 residues. CDR3 nucleotides: TGTGCCAGTACACTCGGGACAGAGCAGTTCTTC. Translated, it gives CASTLGTEQFF.

This chain connects TRBV5-6 to TRBJ2-5; D is uncertain. The germline V gene has CDR1 SGHDT and CDR2 YYEEEE. V lost 4 bases and J lost 0, with 7 bases in between. The CDR3 has 13 amino acids. CDR3 sequence reads: CASSKIYQETQYF. The CDR3 region has the DNA TGTGCCAGCAGCAAGATATACCAAGAGACCCAGTACTTC.

This clone has only one observation. The chain recombines TRBV4-1 with TRBJ1-2; the match to TRBD1 covers 8 bases. The V gene's germline CDR1 is MGHRA and CDR2 YSYEKL. This CDR3 comprises 17 residues. After removal of 1 base from V and 2 bases from J, the junction contained 9 bases not matched to a gene. The DNA for the CDR3 is TGCGCCAGCAGCCAAGTTCACGGGACAGGTGACAACTATGGCTACACCTTC. Translation gives CASSQVHGTGDNYGYTF.

The genes are TRBV27 and TRBJ1-1; D remains ambiguous. V dropped 3 bases and J dropped 2 bases, with 7 bases sitting between them. CDR3 length: 13 residues. CDR1 MNHEY and CDR2 SMNVEV come from the germline V gene (reference sequence). CDR3 region: CASSFLPNTEAFF. The CDR3 DNA is TGTGCCAGCAGTTTCTTGCCAAACACTGAAGCTTTCTTT.

The genes are TRBV28 and TRBJ2-7; the D gene is possibly TRBD1 (7 bases). CDR1 is MDHEN and CDR2 is SYDVKM in the germline V gene. The V end lost 3 bases, the J end lost 5 bases, and 14 bases lay between the germline ends. The CDR3 length is 14 residues. The CDR3: CASSFARGVDEQYF. The CDR3 DNA reads as TGTGCCAGCAGTTTTGCCAGGGGGGTCGACGAGCAGTACTTC.

The chain carries TRBV5-5 and TRBJ1-2; D perhaps matches TRBD1 (5 bases). This CDR3 region has 18 residues. Germline V gene lookup returns CDR1 SGHKS and CDR2 YYEKEE (reference sequence). V lost 0 bases and J lost 3, with 21 bases in between. The CDR3: CASSLAPGGVSLDYGYTF. DNA of the CDR3: TGTGCCAGCAGCTTGGCCCCTGGGGGGGTCAGTCTTGACTATGGCTACACCTTC.

This chain joins TRBV29-1 and TRBJ1-4, with 8 bases lining up with TRBD1. V trimming: 6 bases; J trimming: 11 bases; junction bases outside the gene matches: 8. Germline CDR1 and CDR2: SQVTM and ANQGSEA. The CDR3 consists of 12 residues. For the CDR3, the DNA is TGCAGCGTCCGGACAGGGAATCGGAAACTGTTTTTT. Translated, it gives CSVRTGNRKLFF.

This clone was counted a single time. This chain connects TRBV27 to TRBJ2-7; TRBD2 is a possible D gene (6 bases). CDR3 length: 13 residues. The germline V gene encodes CDR1 MNHEY and CDR2 SMNVEV (reference sequence). V was cut by 4 bases and J by 7 bases, with 14 bases left in between. The CDR3 DNA reads as TGTGCCAGCAGTTCACTACTAGCCGGGGAGCAGTACTTC. Its translation: CASSSLLAGEQYF.

V usage is TRBV5-8 and J usage is TRBJ1-2, with D perhaps TRBD1 (5 bases). The CDR3 runs to 16 residues. V was cut by 0 bases and J by 3 bases, with 15 bases left in between. Germline assignment: CDR1 SGHTS and CDR2 YDEGEE. CDR3 sequence: CASSLARWGDHYGYTF. In DNA, the CDR3 is TGTGCCAGCAGCTTGGCTCGGTGGGGGGACCACTATGGCTACACCTTC.

The rearrangement joins TRBV9 to TRBJ1-5; D is uncertain. V was shortened by 0 bases and J by 0 bases, with 4 bases between the two germline ends. This CDR3 spans 14 amino acids. Germline-derived CDR1 and CDR2 are SGDLS and YYNGEE. The CDR3 DNA sequence: TGTGCCAGCAGCGTAGATGCTAGCAATCAGCCCCAGCATTTT. Translation gives CASSVDASNQPQHF. The whole variable domain, remainder taken from reference TRBV9 and TRBJ1-5, is DSGVTQTPKHLITATGQRVTLRCSPRSGDLSVYWYQQSLDQGLQFLIQYYNGEERAKGNILERFSAQQFPDLHSELNLSSLELGDSALYFCASSVDASNQPQHFGDGTRLSIL.

The chain links TRBV28 to TRBJ2-7; no definite D call. Germline V gene lookup returns CDR1 MDHEN and CDR2 SYDVKM. V was shortened by 1 base and J by 7 bases, with 11 bases between the two germline ends. This CDR3 region has 13 residues. The CDR3 nucleotides are TGTGCCAGCAGTTTATTCCGCGTAGGGGAGCAGTACTTC. Its translation: CASSLFRVGEQYF.

The J gene is TRBJ2-5, the V gene TRBV14; tentatively, D is TRBD1 (6 bases). Germline CDR1 is SGHDN and CDR2 is FVKESK. There are 14 residues in the CDR3. Trimming left V 2 bases short and J 2 bases short, with 9 bases between. CDR3 bases: TGTGCCAGCAGCCAAAGACAGGAGCAAGAGACCCAGTACTTC. This translates into CASSQRQEQETQYF.

The chain has TRBV18 and TRBJ1-2, with 9 bases identical to TRBD1. Germline V gene lookup returns CDR1 KGHSH and CDR2 LQKENI. This CDR3 spans 14 amino acids. V trimming: 5 bases; J trimming: 7 bases; junction bases outside the gene matches: 8. CDR3 DNA sequence: TGTGCCAGCTCAGCACAGGGGGCCCCCGGTGGCTACACCTTC. It specifies CASSAQGAPGGYTF.

This clone has a single count. The rearrangement links TRBV10-3 to TRBJ2-7; D may be TRBD2 (6 bases). Germline V gene sequence: CDR1 ENHRY, CDR2 SYGVKD. The CDR3 is 12 residues long. V was pared by 6 bases and J by 3 bases, with 9 bases between. CDR3 sequence reads: CAISGTGYEQYF. The DNA of the CDR3 is TGTGCCATCAGCGGGACTGGCTACGAGCAGTACTTC.